This entry describes one T cell receptor beta chain. The target of this receptor is not known. Base qualities are not provided; no much larger clone lies one nucleotide away. This record belongs to a study of blood T cell repertoires in COVID-19 (dated by TCRdb to 2018 to 2021). Regarding the research as a whole: The collaborator samples originated in the United States, Italy and Spain and spanned the acute and convalescent phases of COVID-19. The prospective study material was composed of cDNA or gDNA derived from T cells, B-cell-depleted T cells, or PBMCs. Deeply sampled blood TCRbeta repertoires from subjects exposed to, actively infected with, or recovered from COVID-19 were included in the dataset. The repertoires were released in a freely available public database meant as a resource for research on the immune response to SARS-CoV-2. The samples were drawn from two sources: the first 160 participants of the ongoing ImmuneRACE study, and 1,254 subjects contributed by 6 global collaborators. The sample metadata nearly always contained a de-identified subject ID, COVID-19 status, age in years and sex. Where available, HLA class I and class II types were taken from metadata supplied by the sample provider and were not determined by assay-based typing.

The immunoSEQ Assay, a bias-controlled multiplex PCR, was used to amplify TCRbeta CDR3 regions from genomic DNA. Processing in the source paper ran as follows. Within the assay, amplification of reference gene primers was used to estimate how many nucleated cells each sample contained. To quantify the absolute abundance of each unique TCRbeta CDR3 rearrangement, sequence reads were collapsed and filtered. Productive Simpson clonality was computed per sample as the square root of Simpson's diversity index over productive rearrangements. The table was pulled from immuneACCESS by TCRdb, which kept in-frame rearrangements only. Such tables lose some clones; where checked, under half of the loss comes from unresolved V genes, and the rest has no known cause. For V, J and clone size, that table is used; D and trimming come from the DNA. This sample holds about 280,000 clones; 75% to 90% were observed only once. Roughly 1.9% of the sample goes to the ten largest clones.

Samples from volunteer blood donors who had recovered from COVID-19 were contributed by a second Seattle source. Collaborating institutions collected whole blood in K2EDTA tubes following their own protocols. Collaborator samples were shipped for TCRbeta analysis as frozen whole blood, isolated PBMCs, or DNA extracted from either sample type. V is pruned by 7 bases and J by 5 bases, leaving 6 bases of the junction without a gene match. Via the germline V gene, CDR1 is KGHDR and CDR2 SFDVKD. From the cysteine up to the phenylalanine, the CDR3 has a length of 14 residues. Only the CDR3 part of the read is kept: 42 bases, read in frame from the first base. Points the paper makes about the study in general: How much clinical and demographic metadata was included differed by source and by participant, and the metadata was provided uncurated.

The clonotype comes from a woman in her twenties or thirties who had recovered from COVID-19. The chain links TRBV24-1 with TRBJ2-5, with TRBD2 matching 10 junction bases. The sample consisted of peripheral blood. The bases are TGTGCCACCAGCGAGAGCGGGGGGGATGAGACCCAGTACTTC. The encoded protein is CATSESGGDETQYF.